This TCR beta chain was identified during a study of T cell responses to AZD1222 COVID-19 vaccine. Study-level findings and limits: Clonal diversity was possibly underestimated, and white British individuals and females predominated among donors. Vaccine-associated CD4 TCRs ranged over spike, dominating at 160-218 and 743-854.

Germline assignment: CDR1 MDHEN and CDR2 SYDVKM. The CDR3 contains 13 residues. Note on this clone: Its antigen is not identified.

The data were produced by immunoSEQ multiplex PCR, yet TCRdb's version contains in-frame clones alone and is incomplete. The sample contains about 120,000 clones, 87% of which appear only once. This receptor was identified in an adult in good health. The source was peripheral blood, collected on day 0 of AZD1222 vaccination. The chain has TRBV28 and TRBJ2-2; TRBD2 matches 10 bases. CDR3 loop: CAAGGTSVGELFF. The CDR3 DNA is TGTGCGGCAGGAGGGACTAGCGTCGGGGAGCTGTTTTTT.